The next 17 T cell receptor beta chains were all read from a single sample in a study of beta chain features in type 1 diabetes. Which antigens these TCRs recognize remains unknown. The isolated RNA, all of it, was reverse transcribed, so expressed TCRB transcripts were what got sequenced. The protocol was immunoSEQ multiplex PCR, while the TCRdb copy is restricted to in-frame clones and leaves out a portion. This table holds about 740,000 clones, around an eighth found once. Study-wide findings and caveats: TCRB CDR3 length was moderately but significantly reduced in all four CD4+ subsets of Type 1 diabetes patients.

The sequencing input was naive CD4+ T cells from blood. The receptors derive from a man aged 18 to 30 with type 1 diabetes.

J is TRBJ1-1 and V is TRBV29-1; D is possibly TRBD1 (5 bases). This CDR3 has 12 residues. The germline V gene has CDR1 SQVTM and CDR2 ANQGSEA. V was trimmed by 6 bases and J by 7 bases, leaving 15 bases between them. CDR3 nucleotides: TGCAGCGTCCTCAGGCAGGGTGATGAAGCTTTCTTT. It is translated as CSVLRQGDEAFF.

The chain carries TRBV7-6 and TRBJ2-3; D is tentatively TRBD1 or TRBD2 (6 bases each). Germline CDR1 SGHVS, CDR2 FNYEAQ. The CDR3 contains 13 residues. V shed 3 bases and J shed 6 bases, with 10 bases lying between them. The CDR3 coding sequence is TGTGCCAGCAGCTTCTCGGGGGCCGATACGCAGTATTTT. Amino acids: CASSFSGADTQYF. Full variable domain (outside the CDR3, taken from reference TRBV7-6 and TRBJ2-3): GAGVSQSPRYKVTKRGQDVALRCDPISGHVSLYWYRQALGQGPEFLTYFNYEAQQDKSGLPNDRFSAERPEGSISTLTIQRTEQRDSAMYRCASSFSGADTQYFGPGTRLTVL.

V and J are TRBV27 and TRBJ1-6; D is possibly TRBD1 (6 bases). CDR1 and CDR2 from the germline V gene are MNHEY and SMNVEV (reference sequence). Trimming pared 2 bases from V and 7 bases from J, leaving 18 bases between. The CDR3 totals 17 residues. The CDR3 sequence: CASSLVRTALTNSPLHF. CDR3 nucleotide sequence: TGTGCCAGCAGTTTAGTAAGGACAGCTCTTACGAATTCACCCCTCCACTTT.

This clone was seen at least ten times. Distinct nucleotide sequences in the sample also encode this CDR3. The chain combines TRBV7-9 with TRBJ2-7; D call uncertain. Per the germline V gene, CDR1 is SEHNR and CDR2 is FQNEAQ (reference sequence). This CDR3 comprises 12 residues. Trimming took 1 base from V and 1 from J, leaving 2 bases between them. CDR3 loop: CASSLVSYEQYF. The CDR3 bases are TGTGCCAGCAGCTTAGTGTCCTACGAGCAGTACTTC.

This clone appeared a few times. V is TRBV28 and J is TRBJ2-5; D may correspond to TRBD1 or TRBD2 (7 bases each). CDR1 MDHEN and CDR2 SYDVKM come from the germline V gene. Trimming took 4 bases from V and 2 from J, leaving 20 bases between them. This CDR3 contains 17 residues. The DNA of the CDR3 is TGTGCCAGCAGTTCAGGGAGGGACAGCTCGCCGCAAGAGACCCAGTACTTC. The encoded protein is CASSSGRDSSPQETQYF. The full variable domain, in which reference TRBV28 and TRBJ2-5 provide the parts outside the CDR3, is DVKVTQSSRYLVKRTGEKVFLECVQDMDHENMFWYRQDPGLGLRLIYFSYDVKMKEKGDIPEGYSVSREKKERFSLILESASTNQTSMYLCASSSGRDSSPQETQYFGPGTRLLVL.

This clone occurred a few times. The CDR3 DNA follows: TGTGCCAGCTCCTCTACGGGCGGGGCGGCAGGCGAGCAGTACTTC. Amino acid sequence: CASSSTGGAAGEQYF. J is TRBJ2-7 and V is TRBV25-1; maybe TRBD2 (6 bases). The ends were cut back, 8 bases at V and 6 bases at J, with 23 bases in the middle. This CDR3 spans 15 amino acids. In germline, CDR1 is MGHDK, CDR2 SYGVNS.

This clone was counted between two and nine times. The CDR3 loop is CASSTAAYQPQHF. The CDR3 DNA reads as TGTGCCAGCAGCACAGCTGCTTATCAGCCCCAGCATTTT. The chain links TRBV6-5 to TRBJ1-5; D gene unclear. With 6 bases removed from V and 5 bases from J, the gap between germline ends came to 11 bases. CDR1 is MNHEY, CDR2 SVGAGI, per germline. The CDR3 is 13 amino acids.

This clone occurred a few times. The chain couples TRBV2 to TRBJ2-2; 7 bases agree with TRBD1. CDR3 length: 15 residues. Germline V lookup: CDR1 SNHLY, CDR2 FYNNEI. Trimming at V came to 7 bases and at J to 0 bases, leaving 5 bases not matched to a gene. As DNA, the CDR3 is TGTGCCAGCACCCCCGGACAGGCGAACACCGGGGAGCTGTTTTTT. This sequence encodes CASTPGQANTGELFF.

The chain carries TRBV30 and TRBJ1-6; D not resolved. This CDR3 region has 13 residues. The germline V gene has CDR1 GTSNPN and CDR2 SVGIG (reference sequence). Trimming shortened V by 5 bases and J by 8 bases, and 13 bases separated the two germline ends. CDR3 DNA: TGTGCCTGGGCCGGGCCCGGGCATTCACCCCTCCACTTT. It yields the protein CAWAGPGHSPLHF.

CDR3 DNA sequence: TGTGCCAGCTCACCATCCTCGGGGGGAGGCAATGAGCAGTTCTTC. Translated, it gives CASSPSSGGGNEQFF. This chain uses TRBV18 with TRBJ2-1, with 7 positions matching TRBD2. V dropped 2 bases and J dropped 6; count of bases not matched to a gene: 7. The CDR3 runs to 15 residues. Germline V CDR1 and CDR2: KGHSH, LQKENI.

This clone was detected a few times. The rearrangement uses TRBV7-3 and TRBJ2-3, with D possibly TRBD2 on 6 matching bases. The CDR3 runs to 15 residues. V lost 3 bases and J lost 10, with 20 bases in between. CDR1 is SGHTA and CDR2 is FQGTGA in the germline V gene. The CDR3 DNA sequence: TGTGCCAGCAGCTTTAATGGTCGACAACTAGCTCCGCAGTATTTT. This gives the protein CASSFNGRQLAPQYF.

A few counts support this clone. CDR3 in amino acids: CASSQGQTTGELFF. Written as DNA, the CDR3 is TGTGCCAGCAGCCAGGGACAGACTACCGGGGAGCTGTTTTTT. The chain couples TRBV9 to TRBJ2-2; 7 bases match TRBD1. Germline loops: CDR1 SGDLS, CDR2 YYNGEE. V was pared by 4 bases and J by 5 bases, with 5 bases of the junction left unmatched. The CDR3 extends over 14 amino acids.

The table lists this clone with a few counts. The rearrangement joins TRBV30 to TRBJ2-7, with D unclear. Germline V gene data show CDR1 as GTSNPN and CDR2 as SVGIG (reference sequence). V lost 0 bases and J lost 2, with 8 bases in between. The CDR3 is 13 residues long. The CDR3 DNA follows: TGTGCCTGGAGTGTGATAGCCCCCTACGAGCAGTACTTC. Translation gives CAWSVIAPYEQYF.

The chain has TRBV7-9 and TRBJ2-7, with 9 bases fitting TRBD2. Germline V lookup: CDR1 SEHNR, CDR2 FQNEAQ (reference sequence). The ends lost 1 base at V and 0 bases at J; junction bases unmatched: 13. The CDR3 has 19 amino acids. CDR3 sequence: CASSLGRGLAGLNSYEQYF. The CDR3 DNA sequence: TGTGCCAGCAGCTTAGGTCGTGGGCTAGCGGGGCTGAACTCCTACGAGCAGTACTTC. Variable domain in full (rest from reference TRBV7-9 and TRBJ2-7): DTGVSQNPRHKITKRGQNVTFRCDPISEHNRLYWYRQTLGQGPEFLTYFQNEAQLEKSRLLSDRFSAERPKGSFSTLEIQRTEQGDSAMYLCASSLGRGLAGLNSYEQYFGPGTRLTVT.

In this sample, this clone turned up a few times. In DNA, the CDR3 is TGTGCCATCAGTGACGATCCTGGCAACACTGAAGCTTTCTTT. Protein sequence: CAISDDPGNTEAFF. The rearrangement links TRBV10-3 to TRBJ1-1; D gene uncertain. Germline CDR1 reads ENHRY; CDR2 reads SYGVKD. The CDR3 is 14 residues long. V dropped 3 bases and J dropped 2 bases, with 10 bases sitting between them.

This clone has more than one count but fewer than ten. CDR3 amino acids: CASSLTANTGELFF. Written as DNA, the CDR3 is TGTGCCAGCAGCTTGACAGCGAACACCGGGGAGCTGTTTTTT. This chain uses TRBV7-8 with TRBJ2-2; TRBD1 might be the D (5 bases). The V and J ends lost 3 bases and 0 bases respectively, with 5 bases between them. Per germline, CDR1 SGHVS and CDR2 FQNEAQ. This CDR3 comprises 14 residues.

V gene TRBV5-4 combines with J gene TRBJ2-5; 8 bases are shared with TRBD1. CDR3 length equals 14 residues. The V and J ends lost 3 bases and 1 base, in that order; junction bases with no gene match: 2. Germline assignment: CDR1 SGHNT and CDR2 YYREEE (reference sequence). In DNA form, the CDR3 reads TGTGCCAGCAGCTCGGACAGGGTCCAAGAGACCCAGTACTTC. Protein product: CASSSDRVQETQYF.